This TCR beta chain is drawn from a study of human T cells and chemical hapten exposure. This clonotype showed up just a few times. Antigen specificity is unknown. What the library attached to individual cDNA molecules were unique molecular identifiers. Each CDR3 protein gets one entry after TCRdb re-called the RACE reads with MiXCR. The sample consists of under 450,000 distinct CDR3 sequences, around 5% of them appearing once. This sample's time point: patch test 1, 2 weeks after DPC sensitization. The treatment is: therapeutic diphenylcyclopropenone sensitization with weekly scalp DPC. Trimming at V came to 7 bases and at J to 1 base, leaving 4 bases not matched to a gene. CDR3 length: 14 residues. Study results and caveats: Following DPC sensitization, TCRs present above 1 in 1000 frequency showed no change. It should be noted that donors had alopecia, so their immune response may differ from healthy people's.

This sequence joins TRBV12-3 or TRBV12-4 and TRBJ2-3; 8 bases are a match to TRBD2. This sample comprised whole blood, obtained in connection with sensitization to the hapten diphenylcyclopropenone (DPC). The clonotype originates from a woman in her fifties or sixties with alopecia areata. Some clones in this sample may be carry-over from other donors' samples. CDR3 sequence (DNA): TGTGCCAGCACCCTGCGGGGGGGCACAGATACGCAGTATTTT. This gives the protein CASTLRGGTDTQYF.